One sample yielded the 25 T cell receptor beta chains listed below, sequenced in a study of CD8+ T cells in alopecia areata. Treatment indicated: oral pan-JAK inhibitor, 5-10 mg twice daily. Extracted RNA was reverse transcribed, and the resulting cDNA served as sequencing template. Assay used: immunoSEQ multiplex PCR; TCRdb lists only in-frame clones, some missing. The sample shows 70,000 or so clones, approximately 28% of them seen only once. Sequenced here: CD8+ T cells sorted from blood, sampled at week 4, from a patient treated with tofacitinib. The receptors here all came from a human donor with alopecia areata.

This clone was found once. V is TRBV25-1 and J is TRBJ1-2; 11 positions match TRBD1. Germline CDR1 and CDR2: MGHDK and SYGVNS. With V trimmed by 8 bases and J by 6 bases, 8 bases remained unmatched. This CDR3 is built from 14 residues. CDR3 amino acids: CASEGTGGSDGYTF. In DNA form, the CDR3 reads TGTGCCAGCGAAGGGACAGGGGGATCGGATGGCTACACCTTC.

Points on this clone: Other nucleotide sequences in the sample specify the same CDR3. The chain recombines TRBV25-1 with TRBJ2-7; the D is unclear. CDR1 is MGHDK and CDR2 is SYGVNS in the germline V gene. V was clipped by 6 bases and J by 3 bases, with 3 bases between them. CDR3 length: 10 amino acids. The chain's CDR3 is CASSDYEQYF. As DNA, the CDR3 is TGTGCCAGCAGCGACTACGAGCAGTACTTC.

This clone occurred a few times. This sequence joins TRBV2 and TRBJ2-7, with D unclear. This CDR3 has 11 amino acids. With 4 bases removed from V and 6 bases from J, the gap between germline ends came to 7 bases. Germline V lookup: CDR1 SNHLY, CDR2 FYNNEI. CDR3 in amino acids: CASSANGEQYF. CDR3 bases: TGTGCCAGCAGTGCGAACGGCGAGCAGTACTTC.

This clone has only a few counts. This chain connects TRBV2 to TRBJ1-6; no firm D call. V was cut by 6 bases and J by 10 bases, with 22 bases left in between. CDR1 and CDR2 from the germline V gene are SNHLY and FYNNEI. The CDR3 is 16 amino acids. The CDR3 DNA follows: TGTGCCAGCAGGGAGTTTTTGGGCCTCTCGACGTCACCCCTCCACTTT. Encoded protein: CASREFLGLSTSPLHF. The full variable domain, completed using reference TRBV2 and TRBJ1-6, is EPEVTQTPSHQVTQMGQEVILRCVPISNHLYFYWYRQILGQKVEFLVSFYNNEISEKSEIFDDQFSVERPDGSNFTLKIRSTKLEDSAMYFCASREFLGLSTSPLHFGNGTRLTVT.

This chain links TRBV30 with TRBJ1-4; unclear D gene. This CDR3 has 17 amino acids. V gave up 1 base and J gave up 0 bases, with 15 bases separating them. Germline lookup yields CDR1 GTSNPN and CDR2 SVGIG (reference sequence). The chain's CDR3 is CAWSGPSRLATNEKLFF. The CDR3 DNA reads TGTGCCTGGAGTGGGCCCAGCCGGCTCGCAACTAATGAAAAACTGTTTTTT.

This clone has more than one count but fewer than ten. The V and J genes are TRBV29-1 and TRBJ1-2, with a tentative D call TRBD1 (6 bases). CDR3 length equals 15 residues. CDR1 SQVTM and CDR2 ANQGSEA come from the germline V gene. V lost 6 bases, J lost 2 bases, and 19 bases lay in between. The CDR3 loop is CSVPYWGQHNYGYTF. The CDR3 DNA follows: TGCAGCGTCCCATACTGGGGGCAACACAACTATGGCTACACCTTC.

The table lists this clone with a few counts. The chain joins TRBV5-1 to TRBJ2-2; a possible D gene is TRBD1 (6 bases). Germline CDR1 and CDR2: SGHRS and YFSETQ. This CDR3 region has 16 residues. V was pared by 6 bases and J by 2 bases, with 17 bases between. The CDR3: CASTPVWGQNTGELFF. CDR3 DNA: TGCGCCAGCACTCCCGTTTGGGGGCAAAACACCGGGGAGCTGTTTTTT.

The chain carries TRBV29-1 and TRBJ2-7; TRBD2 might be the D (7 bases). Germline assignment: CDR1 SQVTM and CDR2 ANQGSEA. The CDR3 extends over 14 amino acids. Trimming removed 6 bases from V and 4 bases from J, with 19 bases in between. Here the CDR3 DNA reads TGCAGCGTATATGGGGGCGGGAGACTTTACGAGCAGTACTTC. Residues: CSVYGGGRLYEQYF.

CDR3 amino acids: CASRASGQGYFEQYF. CDR3 nucleotide sequence: TGTGCCAGCAGAGCTTCAGGTCAGGGTTACTTCGAGCAGTACTTC. V is TRBV11-2 and J is TRBJ2-7, with D tentatively TRBD1 (5 bases). This CDR3 contains 15 residues. V was cut by 6 bases and J by 6 bases, with 21 bases left in between. The germline V gene has CDR1 SGHAT and CDR2 FQNNGV.

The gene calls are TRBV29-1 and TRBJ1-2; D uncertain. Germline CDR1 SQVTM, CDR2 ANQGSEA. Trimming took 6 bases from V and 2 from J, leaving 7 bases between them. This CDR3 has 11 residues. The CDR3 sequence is CSVYDNYGYTF. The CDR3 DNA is TGCAGCGTATATGACAACTATGGCTACACCTTC.

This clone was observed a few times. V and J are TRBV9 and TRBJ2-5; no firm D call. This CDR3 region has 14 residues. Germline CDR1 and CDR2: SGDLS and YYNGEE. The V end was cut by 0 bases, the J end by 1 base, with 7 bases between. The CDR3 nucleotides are TGTGCCAGCAGCGTAGAGGGCCGCCAAGAGACCCAGTACTTC. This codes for CASSVEGRQETQYF.

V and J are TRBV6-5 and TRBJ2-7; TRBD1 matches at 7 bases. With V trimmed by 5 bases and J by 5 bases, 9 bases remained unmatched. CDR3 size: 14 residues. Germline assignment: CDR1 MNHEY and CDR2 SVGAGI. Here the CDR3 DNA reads TGTGCCAGCAGTCCAACAGGGGTTCTCGACGAGCAGTACTTC. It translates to CASSPTGVLDEQYF.

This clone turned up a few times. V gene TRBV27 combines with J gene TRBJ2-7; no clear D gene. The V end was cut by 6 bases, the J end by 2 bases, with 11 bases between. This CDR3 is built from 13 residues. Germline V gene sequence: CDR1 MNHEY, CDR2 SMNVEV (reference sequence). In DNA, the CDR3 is TGTGCCAGCAGGGGGTGGTTGGCCTACGAGCAGTACTTC. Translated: CASRGWLAYEQYF.

CDR3 region: CASSQEVSGRTSYEQYF. The DNA for the CDR3 is TGCGCCAGCAGCCAAGAGGTTAGCGGGAGGACCTCCTACGAGCAGTACTTC. This chain connects TRBV4-1 to TRBJ2-7, with 10 bases identical to TRBD2. This CDR3 region has 17 residues. Germline V gives CDR1 MGHRA, CDR2 YSYEKL. J was trimmed by 0 bases and V by 0 bases; bases with no gene match: 5.

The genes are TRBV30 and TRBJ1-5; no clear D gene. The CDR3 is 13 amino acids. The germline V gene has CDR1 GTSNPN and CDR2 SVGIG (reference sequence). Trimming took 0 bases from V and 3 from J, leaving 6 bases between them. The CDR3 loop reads CAWSVNHNQPQHF. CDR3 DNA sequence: TGTGCCTGGAGTGTAAACCACAATCAGCCCCAGCATTTT.

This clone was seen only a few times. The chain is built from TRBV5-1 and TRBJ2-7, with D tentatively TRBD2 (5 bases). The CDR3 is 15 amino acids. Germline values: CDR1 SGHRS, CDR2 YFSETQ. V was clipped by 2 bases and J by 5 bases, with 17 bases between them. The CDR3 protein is CASSFQEPSGDEQYF. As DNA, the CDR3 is TGCGCCAGCAGCTTCCAGGAGCCGTCCGGGGACGAGCAGTACTTC.

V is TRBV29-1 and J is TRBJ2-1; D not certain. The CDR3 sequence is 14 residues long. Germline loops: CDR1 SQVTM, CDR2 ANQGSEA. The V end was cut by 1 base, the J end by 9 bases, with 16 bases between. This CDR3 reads CSVEGRTNFFEQFF. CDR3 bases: TGCAGCGTTGAAGGGCGGACCAACTTTTTTGAGCAGTTCTTC.

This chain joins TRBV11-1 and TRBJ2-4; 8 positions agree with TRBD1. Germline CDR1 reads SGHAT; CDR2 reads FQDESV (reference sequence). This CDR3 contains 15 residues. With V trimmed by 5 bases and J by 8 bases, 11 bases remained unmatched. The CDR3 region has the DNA TGTGCCAGCAGCGGGCGGACAGGGCAGGAGGACATTCAGTACTTC. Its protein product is CASSGRTGQEDIQYF.

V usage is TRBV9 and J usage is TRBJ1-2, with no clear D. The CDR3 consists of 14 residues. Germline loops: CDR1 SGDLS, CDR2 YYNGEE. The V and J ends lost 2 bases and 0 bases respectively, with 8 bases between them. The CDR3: CASSVNRANYGYTF. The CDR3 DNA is TGTGCCAGCAGCGTCAACAGAGCTAACTATGGCTACACCTTC.

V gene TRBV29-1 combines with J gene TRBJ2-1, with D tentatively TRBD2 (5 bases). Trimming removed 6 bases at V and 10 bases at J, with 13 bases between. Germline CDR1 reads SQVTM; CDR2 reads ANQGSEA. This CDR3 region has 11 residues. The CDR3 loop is CSVLRSSEQFF. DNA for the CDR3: TGCAGCGTCCTAAGATCTAGCGAGCAGTTCTTC.

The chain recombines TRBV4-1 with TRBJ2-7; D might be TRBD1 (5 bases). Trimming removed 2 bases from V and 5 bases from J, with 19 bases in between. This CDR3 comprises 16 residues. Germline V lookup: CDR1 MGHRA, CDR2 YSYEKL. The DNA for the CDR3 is TGCGCCAGCAGCCAAAAATCCCTAGGGGCTGGAGACGAGCAGTACTTC. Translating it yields CASSQKSLGAGDEQYF.

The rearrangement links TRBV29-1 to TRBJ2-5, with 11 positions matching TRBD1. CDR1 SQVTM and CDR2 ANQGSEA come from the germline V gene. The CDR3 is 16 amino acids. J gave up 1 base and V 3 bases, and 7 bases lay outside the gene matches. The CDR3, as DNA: TGCAGCGTTGAGTGGTGGACAGGGGGCGGCCAAGAGACCCAGTACTTC. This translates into CSVEWWTGGGQETQYF.

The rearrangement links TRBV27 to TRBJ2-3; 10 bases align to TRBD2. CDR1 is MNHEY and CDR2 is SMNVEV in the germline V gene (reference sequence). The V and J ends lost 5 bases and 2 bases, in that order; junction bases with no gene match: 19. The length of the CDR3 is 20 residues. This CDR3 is CASSPWHDAGTSEYTDTQYF. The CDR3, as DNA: TGTGCCAGCAGTCCGTGGCATGATGCAGGGACTAGCGAGTACACAGATACGCAGTATTTT.

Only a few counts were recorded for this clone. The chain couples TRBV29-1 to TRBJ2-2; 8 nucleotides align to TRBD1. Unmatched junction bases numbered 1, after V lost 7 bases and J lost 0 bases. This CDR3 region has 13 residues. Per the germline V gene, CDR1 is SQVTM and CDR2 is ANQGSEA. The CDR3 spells CSGTGSNTGELFF. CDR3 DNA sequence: TGCAGCGGGACAGGGTCGAACACCGGGGAGCTGTTTTTT.

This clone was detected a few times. The CDR3 spells CASSLYPSGPYEQYF. CDR3 sequence (DNA): TGTGCCAGCAGCTTATATCCTAGCGGCCCCTACGAGCAGTACTTC. The rearrangement links TRBV7-6 to TRBJ2-7, with 7 bases fitting TRBD2. The germline gives CDR1 SGHVS, CDR2 FNYEAQ. Trimming removed 2 bases from V and 2 bases from J; junction bases left unmatched: 6. The CDR3 consists of 15 residues.